The 21 T cell receptor beta chains presented below share a single source sample, sequenced in a study of T-cell reconstitution after alpha-beta-depleted transplantation in children. Unique molecular identifiers featured in how the TCRbeta library was prepared. TCRdb called the PCR reads again in MiXCR, with one record for every CDR3 protein. Of around 580,000 distinct CDR3 sequences in the sample, roughly a quarter were seen once. The specimen comprised PBMCs, sampled before TCRalphabeta/CD19-depleted stem cell transplant. Receptor source: a boy younger than two with Wiskott-Aldrich syndrome, due to receive a stem cell transplant.

The J gene is TRBJ2-1, the V gene TRBV5-1; D might be TRBD2 (5 bases). Germline V gene sequence: CDR1 SGHRS, CDR2 YFSETQ. This CDR3 contains 14 residues. V lost 0 bases to trimming and J lost 12 bases, with 16 bases between them. CDR3: CASSLELGSEGQFF. The CDR3 DNA reads as TGCGCCAGCAGCTTGGAGTTGGGCTCCGAGGGGCAGTTCTTC.

The sample holds many counts of this clonotype. The rearrangement uses TRBV27 and TRBJ2-1; D is ambiguous. V was pared by 4 bases and J by 7 bases, with 8 bases between. CDR1 and CDR2 (germline): MNHEY, SMNVEV (reference sequence). There are 12 residues in the CDR3. The CDR3: CASSSRFNEQFF. The CDR3 coding sequence is TGTGCCAGCAGTTCGAGGTTTAATGAGCAGTTCTTC.

The V and J genes are TRBV7-8 and TRBJ2-7, with a weak D call TRBD2 (6 bases). This CDR3 has 15 residues. With 1 base removed from V and 1 base from J, the gap between germline ends came to 11 bases. CDR1 SGHVS and CDR2 FQNEAQ come from the germline V gene. The CDR3 spells CASSLVSGISYEQYF. CDR3 DNA: TGTGCCAGCAGCTTAGTTAGCGGCATTTCCTACGAGCAGTACTTC.

This clonotype was seen more than once but under ten times. The chain combines TRBV5-1 with TRBJ2-3, with TRBD1 matching 10 bases. The CDR3 sequence is 13 residues long. With 4 bases clipped from V and 6 bases from J, the junction kept 2 bases outside the gene matches. Germline CDR1 is SGHRS and CDR2 is YFSETQ. The CDR3 sequence: CASSGGQGDTQYF. The CDR3 DNA reads as TGCGCCAGCAGCGGGGGACAGGGGGATACGCAGTATTTT.

V gene TRBV4-2 combines with J gene TRBJ2-2, with 14 bases fitting TRBD2. Germline assignment: CDR1 LGHNA and CDR2 YNFKEQ. V lost 0 bases to trimming and J lost 5 bases; unmatched junction nucleotides: 14. This CDR3 spans 21 amino acids. This CDR3 reads CASSQDKRGWGLAGVTGELFF. For the CDR3, the DNA is TGTGCCAGCAGCCAAGATAAAAGGGGTTGGGGACTAGCGGGAGTAACCGGGGAGCTGTTTTTT.

This clonotype appeared a few times. The chain links TRBV10-3 to TRBJ2-1; 8 bases are a match to TRBD1. This CDR3 is built from 16 residues. Germline-derived CDR1 and CDR2 are ENHRY and SYGVKD. After removal of 2 bases from V and 1 base from J, the junction contained 4 bases not matched to a gene. In DNA, the CDR3 is TGTGCCATCAGTGAGCCAGGGGGCCGGTCCTACAATGAGCAGTTCTTC. Its translation: CAISEPGGRSYNEQFF.

The rearrangement uses TRBV24-1 and TRBJ2-1; 7 nucleotides match TRBD1. Trimming took 6 bases from V and 0 from J; bases not matched to a gene: 1. Germline CDR1 and CDR2: KGHDR and SFDVKD. The CDR3 length is 14 residues. The CDR3 DNA reads TGTGCCACCAGTCCAGGGGGCTCCTACAATGAGCAGTTCTTC. Its translation is CATSPGGSYNEQFF.

This clonotype was observed a few times. V usage is TRBV12-3 or TRBV12-4 and J usage is TRBJ1-2; D is uncertain. The CDR3 runs 12 residues. The ends were cut back, 6 bases at V and 7 bases at J, with 12 bases in the middle. The CDR3 here is CASSPPEGGYTF. In DNA form, the CDR3 reads TGTGCCAGCAGCCCTCCGGAGGGTGGCTACACCTTC.

This clonotype was found a few times. CDR3 region: CASSFLDGRLHF. The CDR3 DNA sequence: TGTGCCAGCAGTTTCTTAGACGGTCGCCTCCACTTT. The rearrangement links TRBV12-3 or TRBV12-4 to TRBJ1-6; no definite D call. CDR3 length equals 12 residues. Between the trimmed V and J ends, which lost 3 bases and 15 bases, there was a span of 12 bases.

CDR3 bases: TGCAGCGTTGTTGAGGGGACTGTAAGGGGGCAGTATTTT. Residues: CSVVEGTVRGQYF. The chain combines TRBV29-1 with TRBJ2-3; possible D gene TRBD2, 6 bases. Germline V gene lookup returns CDR1 SQVTM and CDR2 ANQGSEA. The V gene lost 4 bases and the J gene lost 11 bases, with 19 bases spanning the gap. CDR3 size: 13 residues.

The V call is TRBV21-1, the J call TRBJ1-6; TRBD1, the D gene given by the table, was not confirmed from the DNA. TRBV21-1 is recorded as a pseudogene. The CDR3 has 13 residues. CDR3 DNA sequence: TGTGCCAGCAGCGGCAGGGGCAATTCACCCCTCCACTTT. Translation: CASSGRGNSPLHF.

This clonotype was seen ten or more times. This chain joins TRBV5-1 and TRBJ2-7; D not resolved. The V end lost 1 base, the J end lost 2 bases, and 13 bases lay between the germline ends. The CDR3 extends over 15 amino acids. The germline V gene has CDR1 SGHRS and CDR2 YFSETQ. CDR3 DNA: TGCGCCAGCAGCTTGTCTACAGTGGTTACCTACGAGCAGTACTTC. As protein: CASSLSTVVTYEQYF.

The V call is TRBV19, the J call TRBJ1-5; D may be TRBD1 (6 bases). The V and J ends lost 1 base and 6 bases respectively, with 13 bases between them. CDR1 is LNHDA and CDR2 is SQIVND in the germline V gene (reference sequence). This CDR3 comprises 15 residues. The CDR3 sequence: CASSIGAGVAQPQHF. The CDR3 nucleotides are TGTGCCAGTAGTATAGGGGCAGGGGTCGCTCAGCCCCAGCATTTT.

V usage is TRBV5-1 and J usage is TRBJ1-1, with D perhaps TRBD1 (5 bases). The V and J ends lost 2 bases and 3 bases respectively, with 11 bases between them. The length of the CDR3 is 14 residues. Germline V gene lookup returns CDR1 SGHRS and CDR2 YFSETQ. The CDR3 DNA follows: TGCGCCAGCAGCTTTTTGGGGGGGGACACTGAAGCTTTCTTT. Amino acids: CASSFLGGDTEAFF.

This clonotype was detected a few times. CDR3 bases: TGTGCCAGCAGCTCCGACAGGGCGTACACCGGGGAGCTGTTTTTT. Amino acids: CASSSDRAYTGELFF. The rearrangement joins TRBV5-5 to TRBJ2-2, with 7 bases fitting TRBD1. This CDR3 is 15 amino acids long. The V gene end was trimmed by 3 bases and the J gene end by 3 bases; junction bases not matched to a gene: 5. Germline V lookup: CDR1 SGHKS, CDR2 YYEKEE (reference sequence).

This clonotype occurred a few times. V and J are TRBV15 and TRBJ2-1; the D gene is possibly TRBD2 (6 bases). With 1 base removed from V and 8 bases from J, the gap between germline ends came to 18 bases. Germline V lookup: CDR1 LNHNV, CDR2 YYDKDF (reference sequence). The CDR3 totals 16 residues. CDR3 region: CATSRVPSGRPDEQFF. The CDR3 nucleotides are TGTGCCACCAGCAGAGTTCCCAGCGGGCGCCCCGATGAGCAGTTCTTC.

This clonotype came up a few times. One end of the junction fails to match germline, which may point to a read error. The chain has TRBV11-2 and TRBJ2-1, with 7 bases matching TRBD1. CDR1 is SGHAT, CDR2 FQNNGV, per germline. The CDR3 extends over 19 amino acids. The CDR3 bases are TGTGCCAGCAGCCCTAGTCCTATGACAGGGAAACAGAACTACAATGATCAGTTCTTC. Translated, it gives CASSPSPMTGKQNYNDQFF. Together with reference TRBV11-2 and TRBJ2-1, the CDR3 gives the full variable domain: EAGVAQSPRYKIIEKRQSVAFWCNPISGHATLYWYQQILGQGPKLLIQFQNNGVVDDSQLPKDRFSAERLKGVDSTLKIQPAKLEDSAVYLCASSPSPMTGKQNYNDQFFGPGTRLTVL.

This rearrangement joins TRBV29-1 to TRBJ1-2; the D is unclear. V was pared by 3 bases and J by 4 bases, with 9 bases between. This CDR3 has 12 amino acids. Germline V gene sequence: CDR1 SQVTM, CDR2 ANQGSEA. The CDR3 nucleotides read TGCAGCGTTGAGCCAACGAGCTATGGCTACACCTTC. Translating it yields CSVEPTSYGYTF.

The genes are TRBV9 and TRBJ2-1, with 12 bases that match TRBD2. CDR1 SGDLS and CDR2 YYNGEE come from the germline V gene. This CDR3 comprises 15 residues. V gave up 6 bases and J gave up 7 bases; unmatched junction bases: 8. DNA of the CDR3: TGTGCCAGCACCTATGGGACTAGCGGGTTGAATGAGCAGTTCTTC. Protein sequence: CASTYGTSGLNEQFF.

This clonotype was detected a few times. The J gene is TRBJ2-5, the V gene TRBV20-1, with TRBD1 matching over 8 bases. CDR1 and CDR2 (germline): DFQATT, SNEGSKA (reference sequence). With 4 bases clipped from V and 3 bases from J, the junction kept 13 bases outside the gene matches. The CDR3 consists of 16 residues. CDR3: CSAIVLRQGRKETQYF. CDR3 nucleotide sequence: TGCAGTGCTATAGTATTAAGACAGGGGAGGAAAGAGACCCAGTACTTC.

The V call is TRBV9, the J call TRBJ1-1, with no clear D. Germline V CDR1 and CDR2: SGDLS, YYNGEE. CDR3 length: 12 amino acids. Between the trimmed V and J ends, which lost 5 bases and 4 bases, there was a span of 9 bases. This CDR3 is CASSRVPTEAFF. In DNA, the CDR3 is TGTGCCAGCAGTCGCGTCCCCACTGAAGCTTTCTTT.